This TCR beta chain was observed in a study of cytomegalovirus exposure and HLA in healthy donors. General observations from the study: The study put under 200 TCR beta chains on its list as cytomegalovirus-associated.

The primer mix had 60 Vbeta and 13 Jbeta primers. Only in-frame clones appear in the TCRdb table, and some are missing; sequencing was by immunoSEQ multiplex PCR. This table holds about 98,000 clones, roughly 70% found once. V shed 0 bases and J 8 bases; nucleotides not matched to a gene: 11. The CDR3 consists of 17 residues. Germline CDR1 reads KGHSH; CDR2 reads LQKENI. With respect to this clone: Its antigen remains unidentified.

Sequenced material: PBMCs. The clonotype comes from a man in his forties or fifties in good health and CMV-seronegative. The chain carries TRBV18 and TRBJ2-1; TRBD2 matches 9 bases. CDR3 DNA: TGTGCCAGCTCACCACCGGGGCTAGCGGGGCGGAGCGATGAGCAGTTCTTC. Its protein is CASSPPGLAGRSDEQFF.